This T cell receptor beta chain was found in a study of CD8 T cells in seronegative destructive rheumatoid arthritis (dated by TCRdb to 2018 to 2020). Some background on the complete study: Seven of the eight CND-RA patients were receiving biological drugs at sampling. Researchers compared peripheral CD8+ TCRbeta repertoires from patients with CCP-negative destructive rheumatoid arthritis (CND-RA) against repertoires from newly diagnosed seropositive RA, seronegative RA and healthy controls. Comparison cohorts of seropositive RA, seronegative RA and healthy controls came from an earlier published TCRbeta dataset rather than new sequencing.

Genomic DNA from CD8+ cells was used for TCRbeta sequencing, which was performed according to the manufacturer's instructions. TCRbeta sequencing used the immunoSEQ assay and was run at a genomics technology centre in Finland. Concerning the study's data processing: Clonotype tables from the immunoSEQ preprocessing pipeline were converted to VDJtools format, and non-productive clonotypes were removed. Samples below 10,000 reads were excluded and the rest subsampled to 10,000 reads; six of eight CND-RA samples passed. Shannon-Wiener, Simpson and clonality indices were calculated with the VDJtools CalcDiversityStats function on data subsampled to 10,000 reads. To infer antigen specificity, non-singleton TCRbeta clonotypes were hard-matched against VDJdb, meaning no mismatches were allowed. Clusters with potentially shared antigen targets were formed by grouping CDR3 sequences that differed by one amino acid (Hamming distance 1). After groups were resampled to six samples, public clonotypes were tested for group enrichment with one-sided Fisher's exact tests, and this procedure was repeated ten times. Sourced from immuneACCESS, this table was stored by TCRdb with only in-frame sequences that have V and J called. A share of the clones is absent; for the studies checked, an unresolved V gene accounts for under half, and the remainder has no known explanation. V, J and clone size reflect that table, while D and trimming were determined from the DNA. The sample profile shows roughly 13,000 clones; around 86% of them were found once. Around 28% of the sample rests with the top ten.

A negative result on the clinical CCP2 antibody test was shown by CND-RA patients, and progression of joint destruction was observed despite active therapy. All CND-RA patients were characterized by typical joint destruction in wrists and ankles and by failure of conventional anti-rheumatic therapy. CND-RA patients were sampled after long disease histories, spanning decades in several cases, rather than at diagnosis. Fifty millilitres of EDTA-anticoagulated peripheral blood were collected from each patient. Peripheral blood mononuclear cells were isolated by Ficoll-Paque PLUS density gradient separation. AutoMACS magnetic bead positive selection was used to isolate CD8+ cells from fresh or cryopreserved PBMCs, and purity was verified by flow cytometry. Nucleospin Tissue or Tissue XS kits were used for genomic DNA extraction, and quantification was performed on a Qubit 2.0 fluorometer. Findings and caveats that apply to the study as a whole: Because no diagnostic samples were available, the TCR repertoire differences may partly reflect poor disease control over the years rather than being present at onset. After adjusting for age, CND-RA patients appeared to have less diverse, more clonal CD8+ TCRbeta repertoires than other RA subtypes. A distinct set of enriched public clonotypes appeared to be present in CND-RA patients, and the authors interpreted this finding as support for a separate disease subset. No public clonotype enrichment survived Benjamini-Hochberg correction across the roughly 120,000 clonotypes tested. CND-RA repertoires showed more CMV-reactive and fewer influenza A-reactive CD8+ TCRbeta sequences than controls and other RA subtypes. The small size of the CND-RA cohort was acknowledged as a limitation of the study.

A note on this clone: What antigen it recognizes has not been identified. Per-nucleotide qualities are absent, and no much larger clonotype sits a single base away.

The clonotype comes from a woman aged 30-55 years with seronegative destructive rheumatoid arthritis. Specimen: CD8+ T cells from blood.

The CDR3 in this case is CASSSSGGVPTDTQYF. The nucleotide sequence reads as follows: TGTGCCAGCAGCTCCTCTGGAGGAGTCCCCACAGATACGCAGTATTTT. The receptor chain draws on TRBV7-9 and TRBJ2-3; TRBD2 is perhaps the D gene, given 5 matching bases. The CDR3 runs 16 amino acids, cysteine and phenylalanine included. Solely the CDR3 DNA is kept, with 48 bases framed from the first base. V lost 4 bases and J lost 2 bases; the stretch between them is 16 bases long. According to the germline V gene (reference sequence), CDR1 reads SEHNR and CDR2 reads FQNEAQ.